This is a list of T cell receptor beta chains from one sample in a study of OX40 agonist ivuxolimab in advanced cancers. The protocol was immunoSEQ multiplex PCR, while the TCRdb copy is restricted to in-frame clones and leaves out a portion. Altogether about 35,000 clones are present, more than 60% being singletons, with the ten largest covering more than 14%. Source: CD4+ or CD8+ T cells sorted from blood, taken in a trial of the OX40 agonist ivuxolimab. All receptors come from an adult with an advanced solid tumor such as melanoma, head and neck, liver or kidney cancer. Both conserved end residues are part of each CDR3. A D gene is named only where the DNA matches it firmly. Rows give clone size only sometimes, using once, few, many, or a class for an expanded clone.

J: TRBJ2-2; D: .; size: once; V: TRBV10-2; CDR3: CASSESATTGELFF; DNA: TGCGCCAGCAGTGAGTCGGCGACCACCGGGGAGCTGTTTTTT
J: TRBJ2-1; D: .; size: .; V: TRBV10-1; CDR3: CASSPSGDEQFF; DNA: TGCGCCAGCAGCCCCTCTGGGGATGAGCAGTTCTTC
J: TRBJ2-2; D: .; size: .; V: TRBV6-1; CDR3: CAIEKGPLTGELFF; DNA: TGTGCCATCGAAAAAGGGCCCCTGACCGGGGAGCTGTTTTTT
J: TRBJ1-5; D: TRBD1; size: once; V: TRBV11-2; CDR3: CASSFGQGGQPQHF; DNA: TGTGCCAGCAGCTTTGGACAGGGGGGCCAGCCCCAGCATTTT
J: TRBJ2-7; D: TRBD1; size: once; V: TRBV19; CDR3: CASSIRQGLSYEQYF; DNA: TGTGCCAGTAGTATACGACAGGGCCTCTCCTACGAGCAGTACTTC
J: TRBJ2-7; D: TRBD2; size: .; V: TRBV7-8; CDR3: CASSLAPSGSHEQYF; DNA: TGTGCCAGCAGCTTAGCGCCTAGCGGGTCCCACGAGCAGTACTTC
J: TRBJ2-7; D: TRBD1; size: .; V: TRBV7-9; CDR3: CASSFDRATYEQYF; DNA: TGTGCCAGCAGCTTCGACAGGGCTACCTACGAGCAGTACTTC
J: TRBJ1-3; D: .; size: .; V: TRBV9; CDR3: CASSVAGAGNTIYF; DNA: TGTGCCAGCAGCGTAGCCGGGGCCGGAAACACCATATATTTT
J: TRBJ1-3; D: .; size: .; V: TRBV5-1; CDR3: CASSFLSPSGNTIYF; DNA: TGCGCCAGCAGCTTTTTAAGCCCCTCTGGAAACACCATATATTTT
J: TRBJ2-3; D: .; size: once; V: TRBV18; CDR3: CASSPAGKDTQYF; DNA: TGTGCCAGCTCACCAGCAGGGAAAGATACGCAGTATTTT
J: TRBJ1-2; D: .; size: .; V: TRBV30; CDR3: CAWSVGGLNYGYTF; DNA: TGTGCCTGGAGTGTAGGGGGGCTCAACTATGGCTACACCTTC
J: TRBJ2-7; D: .; size: once; V: TRBV6-5; CDR3: CASSPQALDAYEQYF; DNA: TGTGCCAGCAGTCCCCAGGCCCTTGATGCCTACGAGCAGTACTTC
J: TRBJ1-1; D: .; size: .; V: TRBV6-5; CDR3: CASSYERGAEAFF; DNA: TGTGCCAGCAGTTACGAAAGGGGGGCTGAAGCTTTCTTT
J: TRBJ2-5; D: TRBD2; size: .; V: TRBV7-2; CDR3: CASSFGGGLQETQYF; DNA: TGTGCCAGCAGCTTCGGGGGGGGACTCCAAGAGACCCAGTACTTC
J: TRBJ2-3; D: TRBD1; size: once; V: TRBV11-3; CDR3: CASSLAKGASSTDTQYF; DNA: TGTGCCAGCAGCTTAGCCAAGGGGGCATCTAGCACAGATACGCAGTATTTT
J: TRBJ1-4; D: .; size: .; V: TRBV19; CDR3: CASSIWGFNEKLFF; DNA: TGTGCCAGTAGTATATGGGGATTTAATGAAAAACTGTTTTTT
J: TRBJ2-1; D: TRBD2; size: .; V: TRBV10-2; CDR3: CAASKVGSGRASEQFF; DNA: TGCGCCGCCTCGAAAGTGGGCAGCGGGAGGGCCAGTGAGCAGTTCTTC
J: TRBJ2-7; D: .; size: .; V: TRBV18; CDR3: CASSPVEQRYEQYF; DNA: TGTGCCAGCTCACCGGTAGAACAGCGTTACGAGCAGTACTTC
J: TRBJ2-1; D: .; size: .; V: TRBV7-9; CDR3: CASSLGAEEIF; DNA: TGTGCCAGCAGCTTAGGGGCGGAGGAGATCTTC
J: TRBJ2-1; D: .; size: once; V: TRBV6-1; CDR3: CASSELGDEQFF; DNA: TGTGCCAGCAGTGAACTGGGAGATGAGCAGTTCTTC
J: TRBJ1-2; D: .; size: .; V: TRBV18; CDR3: CASSPSTDRYGYTF; DNA: TGTGCCAGCTCACCCTCGACAGACCGCTATGGCTACACCTTC
J: TRBJ1-3; D: .; size: .; V: TRBV28; CDR3: CASSSSDRNTIYF; DNA: TGTGCCAGCAGTTCCTCGGACCGAAACACCATATATTTT
J: TRBJ2-3; D: .; size: .; V: TRBV10-1; CDR3: CASRLTRSGTDTQYF; DNA: TGCGCCAGCAGGCTGACTAGGTCCGGCACAGATACGCAGTATTTT
J: TRBJ2-7; D: .; size: .; V: TRBV5-1; CDR3: CASSQFDGYEQYF; DNA: TGCGCCAGCAGTCAGTTCGACGGCTACGAGCAGTACTTC
J: TRBJ1-2; D: TRBD1; size: once; V: TRBV2; CDR3: CASRGTASYGYTF; DNA: TGTGCCAGCAGAGGGACAGCCTCCTATGGCTACACCTTC
J: TRBJ2-7; D: .; size: .; V: TRBV28; CDR3: CASRAELNSYEQYF; DNA: TGTGCCAGCAGGGCAGAGCTTAATAGCTACGAGCAGTACTTC
J: TRBJ1-4; D: TRBD1; size: .; V: TRBV7-9; CDR3: CASSLGAGGQEKLFF; DNA: TGTGCCAGCAGCTTAGGTGCAGGGGGCCAAGAAAAACTGTTTTTT
J: TRBJ2-1; D: .; size: .; V: TRBV15; CDR3: CATSRPASEQFF; DNA: TGTGCCACCAGCAGACCCGCTAGCGAGCAGTTCTTC
J: TRBJ1-1; D: .; size: medium-sized; V: TRBV28; CDR3: CAHISRGFMNTEAFF; DNA: TGTGCCCACATCTCCCGGGGTTTTATGAACACTGAAGCTTTCTTT
J: TRBJ1-2; D: .; size: once; V: TRBV28; CDR3: CASSLMWGPGNGYTF; DNA: TGTGCCAGCAGTTTGATGTGGGGACCCGGGAATGGCTACACCTTC
J: TRBJ2-3; D: .; size: .; V: TRBV7-3; CDR3: CASSLGRGTGTDTQYF; DNA: TGTGCCAGCAGCTTAGGTCGGGGGACCGGCACAGATACGCAGTATTTT
J: TRBJ1-1; D: .; size: .; V: TRBV6-1; CDR3: CASSPRGQGYTEAFF; DNA: TGTGCCAGCAGTCCCCGAGGGCAGGGGTACACTGAAGCTTTCTTT